The clone carrying this T cell receptor (beta chain) qualifies as medium-sized. Its specificity is unknown. These data come from a study of breast tumors, draining lymph nodes, adjacent tissues. Study results and limitations: Luminal-like breast cancer showed significantly higher tumor–nontumor repertoire similarity than basal-like. Tumor TCR diversity was below lymph nodes but above nontumor tissue.

The CDR3 runs 15 residues. V was pared by 0 bases and J by 0 bases, with 6 bases between. The germline V gene has CDR1 LNHDA and CDR2 SQIVND (reference sequence). TCRdb itself ran the multiplex PCR reads through MiXCR, one entry per CDR3 protein. The sample includes more than 5,500 distinct CDR3 sequences, 43% of them seen just once. The clonotype was recovered from a female donor with breast cancer. Some clones in this sample may be carry-over from other donors' samples. The specimen was tumor-adjacent breast tissue. This sequence joins TRBV19 and TRBJ2-1; a possible D gene is TRBD2 (5 bases). CDR3 residues: CASSIEGSSYNEQFF. Here the CDR3 DNA reads TGTGCCAGTAGTATAGAGGGGAGCTCCTACAATGAGCAGTTCTTC.